This is a list of T cell receptor beta chains from one sample in a study of T-cell reconstitution after alpha-beta-depleted transplantation in children. One entry per CDR3 protein results from TCRdb running MiXCR on the PCR reads. The sample has about 980,000 distinct CDR3 sequences; roughly 29% are singletons. This specimen was PBMCs, mostly from graft donor cells, taken 360 days after TCRalphabeta/CD19-depleted stem cell transplant. The receptors were gathered from a boy in the first two years of life who had a stem cell transplant for SCID, so the T cells may come from the graft donor. Both conserved end residues are trimmed from each CDR3. A D gene is named only where the DNA matches it firmly.

d_call j_call v_call cdr3_aa
- TRBJ1-4 TRBV7-6 ASSSRTGLPEKLF
TRBD2 TRBJ2-2 TRBV18 ASSRAGRNTGELF
- TRBJ1-2 TRBV20-1 SADPTNYGYT
- TRBJ1-3 TRBV6-1 ASSRTAGNTIY
TRBD1 TRBJ1-1 TRBV29-1 SVGGGLLNTEAF
- TRBJ2-1 TRBV20-1 SARGLSSYNEQF
TRBD2 TRBJ2-1 TRBV24-1 ATSKTSGGKAYNEQF
- TRBJ2-3 TRBV6-1 ASSGRGTPDTQY
- TRBJ1-1 TRBV4-3 ASSEQGRGKAF
TRBD2 TRBJ2-3 TRBV7-3 ASNSGGASDTQY
TRBD2 TRBJ2-7 TRBV4-2 ASSQDRRTRPYEQY
- TRBJ2-7 TRBV29-1 SVEKVPGYEQY
- TRBJ1-1 TRBV27 ASNRRGYAGKRMTEAF
TRBD2 TRBJ2-2 TRBV20-1 SASVASGATGELF
- TRBJ2-7 TRBV4-1 ASSQDTRGVYEQY
TRBD1 TRBJ2-1 TRBV19 ASSLRDRTYNEQF
- TRBJ2-1 TRBV28 ASDTLPRADEQF
TRBD1 TRBJ2-1 TRBV11-2 ASSASGTGFYNEQF
TRBD1 TRBJ2-3 TRBV10-3 AISEWDREGDTQY
TRBD1 TRBJ2-7 TRBV6-5 ASSSWTGTYEQY
- TRBJ2-7 TRBV10-2 ASSEQGQSYEQY
- TRBJ2-1 TRBV5-1 ASSLGGNENEQF
- TRBJ2-6 TRBV5-4 ASSLGETGANVLT
TRBD1 TRBJ2-1 TRBV29-1 SVWGQGAYNEQF
TRBD2 TRBJ2-7 TRBV5-1 ASSISGLGAYEQY
TRBD1 TRBJ2-7 TRBV12-3/TRBV12-4 ASKRTGDEQY
- TRBJ2-1 TRBV19 ASSMAAGGYNEQF
- TRBJ2-7 TRBV10-3 AISTGPNYEQY
TRBD1 TRBJ1-6 TRBV20-1 SASTGVSPLH
- TRBJ1-1 TRBV12-3/TRBV12-4 ASSSGGINTEAF
TRBD1 TRBJ2-5 TRBV5-1 ASSSRTGGETQY
TRBD2 TRBJ2-3 TRBV20-1 SARGEAGGFTDTQY
TRBD2 TRBJ2-5 TRBV15 ATSGLLAGAETQY
- TRBJ2-1 TRBV4-2 ASSPALGGGGTRNEQF
- TRBJ2-1 TRBV20-1 SPVGPLNEQF
- TRBJ2-1 TRBV2 ASSETGLSSYNEQF
- TRBJ2-2 TRBV4-3 ASSQRGRGALVGELF
TRBD2 TRBJ2-5 TRBV29-1 SVEGLARDQY
TRBD1 TRBJ2-7 TRBV6-5 ASSYGQGVAYEQY
TRBD1 TRBJ1-5 TRBV7-2 ASSLANRGSNQPQH
- TRBJ2-2 TRBV5-1 ATRQTNTGELF
- TRBJ1-5 TRBV7-9 ASSSGPALGQPQH
- TRBJ2-6 TRBV5-1 ASSLFGEGLWANVLT
TRBD1 TRBJ2-7 TRBV24-1 ATSDGQGVSGEQY
- TRBJ2-6 TRBV11-2 ASSPRAAGRESSGANVLT
TRBD2 TRBJ2-1 TRBV24-1 ATSTSGVDEQF
TRBD2 TRBJ2-1 TRBV11-1 ASSLISGALSSYNEQF
- TRBJ2-3 TRBV20-1 SARPAGSSTDTQY
- TRBJ2-7 TRBV20-1 SGREWSYEQY
TRBD2 TRBJ2-1 TRBV5-1 ASRTLAGAYNEQF